The 28 T cell receptor beta chains listed next were all sequenced from one sample in a study of blood T cell repertoires in COVID-19. Assay: immunoSEQ multiplex PCR; the TCRdb copy retains only in-frame clones and omits some. The table has 65,000 to 70,000 clones, over 80% seen once. Sequencing input: peripheral blood. Receptors were obtained from a man aged 45-60 years with active COVID-19.

The chain employs TRBV3-1 (or the pseudogene TRBV3-2) and TRBJ2-7; 7 bases are shared with TRBD1. With V trimmed by 8 bases and J by 7 bases, 14 bases remained unmatched. The CDR3 has 14 residues. CDR1 and CDR2 from the germline V gene are LGHDT and YNNKEL (reference sequence). The CDR3 DNA follows: TGTGCCAGCCAAAGCAGGGGGTCCAGAGGGGAGCAGTACTTC. It translates to CASQSRGSRGEQYF.

The chain uses TRBV28 and TRBJ1-3; D might be TRBD1 (6 bases). This CDR3 spans 17 amino acids. Germline CDR1 reads MDHEN; CDR2 reads SYDVKM. The V and J ends lost 3 bases and 0 bases respectively, with 15 bases between them. This CDR3 is CASSFWGRYNSGNTIYF. CDR3 DNA: TGTGCCAGCAGTTTTTGGGGGCGATACAACTCTGGAAACACCATATATTTT.

The CDR3 sequence: CASRAGVVGNTEAFF. CDR3 in DNA: TGCGCCAGCAGGGCAGGGGTGGTGGGGAACACTGAAGCTTTCTTT. The chain couples TRBV5-1 to TRBJ1-1, with a tentative D call TRBD1 (6 bases). The CDR3 length is 15 residues. Between the trimmed V and J ends, which lost 5 bases and 1 base, there was a span of 15 bases. CDR1 is SGHRS, CDR2 YFSETQ, per germline.

The chain couples TRBV5-6 to TRBJ2-5; 9 nucleotides align to TRBD1. Germline CDR1 and CDR2: SGHDT and YYEEEE. Losses at the gene ends were 6 bases for V and 5 bases for J; bases not matched to a gene: 11. The CDR3 spans 15 residues. The CDR3 nucleotides are TGTGCCAGCACCCTGGGACAGGGCTGGTCGGAGACCCAGTACTTC. Residues: CASTLGQGWSETQYF.

The rearrangement links TRBV19 to TRBJ2-3; a weak D match, TRBD1 (5 bases). Germline V lookup: CDR1 LNHDA, CDR2 SQIVND (reference sequence). CDR3 size: 15 residues. V lost 2 bases and J 0 bases, leaving 9 bases between the germline ends. CDR3 region: CASSIIGASTDTQYF. The CDR3 DNA is TGTGCCAGTAGTATAATAGGGGCCAGCACAGATACGCAGTATTTT. Supplemented by reference TRBV19 and TRBJ2-3, the full variable domain reads DGGITQSPKYLFRKEGQNVTLSCEQNLNHDAMYWYRQDPGQGLRLIYYSQIVNDFQKGDIAEGYSVSREKKESFPLTVTSAQKNPTAFYLCASSIIGASTDTQYFGPGTRLTVL.

J is TRBJ2-1 and V is TRBV9; 10 bases line up with TRBD2. The CDR3 has 14 residues. Trimming cost V 0 bases and J 8 bases; bases outside gene matches: 2. Germline V gives CDR1 SGDLS, CDR2 YYNGEE. The CDR3, as DNA: TGTGCCAGCAGCGTAGAGGGACTAGCGCATGAGCAGTTCTTC. Protein: CASSVEGLAHEQFF.

This rearrangement joins TRBV10-3 to TRBJ2-2; TRBD2 matches at 8 bases. There are 16 residues in the CDR3. Germline V CDR1 and CDR2: ENHRY, SYGVKD. Unmatched junction bases numbered 6, after V lost 3 bases and J lost 3 bases. The CDR3: CAISELAGTDTGELFF. The CDR3, as DNA: TGTGCCATCAGTGAATTAGCGGGGACGGACACCGGGGAGCTGTTTTTT.

The chain is built from TRBV15 and TRBJ1-2, with D possibly matching TRBD1 (6 bases). CDR1 and CDR2 (germline): LNHNV, YYDKDF (reference sequence). The CDR3 loop spans 15 amino acids. V lost 0 bases to trimming and J lost 5 bases, with 13 bases between them. The CDR3 DNA sequence: TGTGCCACCAGCAGAGAACGGGGGGCTGGGTATGGCTACACCTTC. Translated: CATSRERGAGYGYTF.

The CDR3 loop is CASSPQGGNQPQHF. CDR3 DNA: TGTGCCAGCTCACCCCAGGGTGGGAATCAGCCCCAGCATTTT. The chain uses TRBV18 and TRBJ1-5; a possible D gene is TRBD1 (5 bases). The CDR3 contains 14 residues. V lost 3 bases and J lost 4, with 10 bases in between. Germline V gene lookup returns CDR1 KGHSH and CDR2 LQKENI.

The chain carries TRBV15 and TRBJ2-2; 7 bases line up with TRBD1. Germline V gene lookup returns CDR1 LNHNV and CDR2 YYDKDF (reference sequence). J lost 7 bases, V lost 5 bases, and 16 bases had no gene match. The CDR3 totals 17 residues. The CDR3: CATSLTPGQYGIGELFF. The CDR3 DNA reads as TGTGCCACCAGCCTGACGCCGGGACAGTATGGGATCGGGGAGCTGTTTTTT.

This sequence joins TRBV6-2 or TRBV6-3 and TRBJ2-7; TRBD1 is a possible D gene (5 bases). The germline V and J ends were trimmed by 2 bases and 2 bases, with 19 bases remaining between them. The CDR3 is 17 residues long. The germline V gene encodes CDR1 MNHEY and CDR2 SVGEGT. CDR3 sequence: CASSYPNPGPRTYEQYF. The DNA for the CDR3 is TGTGCCAGCAGTTACCCAAACCCAGGGCCGCGCACCTACGAGCAGTACTTC.

The chain is built from TRBV5-1 and TRBJ2-5; the match to TRBD2 covers 10 bases. V was clipped by 1 base and J by 4 bases; unmatched bases: 4. Germline V gene sequence: CDR1 SGHRS, CDR2 YFSETQ. The CDR3 loop spans 15 amino acids. CDR3 nucleotide sequence: TGCGCCAGCAGCTTGCGGCGACTAGCGGGAGAGACCCAGTACTTC. Protein product: CASSLRRLAGETQYF.

This rearrangement joins TRBV28 to TRBJ2-7, with a tentative D call TRBD2 (5 bases). The CDR3 is 15 residues long. CDR1 is MDHEN and CDR2 is SYDVKM in the germline V gene. V dropped 6 bases and J dropped 9 bases, with 24 bases sitting between them. CDR3 sequence reads: CASSPPGFGPKGQYF. The CDR3 DNA is TGTGCCAGCAGCCCGCCGGGATTCGGGCCGAAAGGGCAGTACTTC.

V usage is TRBV2 and J usage is TRBJ2-1, with 14 bases fitting TRBD2. With 6 bases clipped from V and 7 bases from J, the junction kept 5 bases outside the gene matches. Germline V CDR1 and CDR2: SNHLY, FYNNEI. The CDR3 extends over 15 amino acids. CDR3 nucleotides: TGTGCCAGCAGGGAGACTAGCGGGAGGGCAAATGAGCAGTTCTTC. It codes for CASRETSGRANEQFF.

This chain links TRBV15 with TRBJ2-3; the match to TRBD1 covers 8 bases. Germline CDR1 and CDR2: LNHNV and YYDKDF (reference sequence). The CDR3 is 15 residues long. With 5 bases clipped from V and 5 bases from J, the junction kept 9 bases outside the gene matches. The CDR3, as DNA: TGTGCCACCAGCGGCCGGGACAGGTTAGGAGATACGCAGTATTTT. Translated: CATSGRDRLGDTQYF.

About this clone: At one boundary the junction diverges from the germline segment, which might be a read error. The V gene is TRBV12-3 or TRBV12-4, the J gene TRBJ2-3; D is ambiguous. The CDR3 length is 12 residues. The CDR3 protein is CASGLYTDTQYF. The DNA for the CDR3 is TGTGCCAGCGGTTTATACACAGATACGCAGTATTTT.

The chain recombines TRBV5-4 with TRBJ2-2; D is perhaps TRBD2 (5 bases). In germline, CDR1 is SGHNT, CDR2 YYREEE (reference sequence). V lost 4 bases and J lost 1, with 14 bases in between. The CDR3 covers 16 residues. The CDR3, as DNA: TGTGCCAGCAGCCGCAACCAGGACTTGAACACCGGGGAGCTGTTTTTT. Amino acids: CASSRNQDLNTGELFF.

This clone has only one observation. V usage is TRBV7-3 and J usage is TRBJ2-1, with D unresolved. From germline, CDR1 is SGHTA and CDR2 FQGTGA. The germline V and J ends were trimmed by 5 bases and 5 bases, with 22 bases remaining between them. The CDR3 sequence is 17 residues long. Here the CDR3 reads CASSPDPMAVPNNEQFF. The DNA of the CDR3 is TGTGCCAGCAGCCCAGACCCCATGGCGGTTCCAAACAATGAGCAGTTCTTC.

The chain recombines TRBV11-2 with TRBJ1-3, with 8 bases lining up with TRBD1. Germline loops: CDR1 SGHAT, CDR2 FQNNGV. This CDR3 region has 15 residues. V lost 1 base, J lost 3 bases, and 2 bases stayed unmatched. CDR3 sequence reads: CASSLAGTGGNTIYF. As DNA, the CDR3 is TGTGCCAGCAGCTTAGCGGGGACAGGTGGAAACACCATATATTTT.

V is TRBV7-2 and J is TRBJ2-7; 10 nucleotides line up with TRBD2. The ends lost 5 bases at V and 0 bases at J; junction bases unmatched: 4. The germline CDR1 and CDR2 sequences are SGHTA and FQGNSA. The CDR3 spans 15 residues. The CDR3 loop is CASSPSGSVSYEQYF. As DNA, the CDR3 is TGTGCCAGCAGCCCTAGCGGGAGCGTCTCCTACGAGCAGTACTTC.

The rearrangement uses TRBV6-5 and TRBJ2-5; TRBD2 is a possible D gene (5 bases). V gave up 6 bases and J gave up 4 bases, with 9 bases separating them. The germline gives CDR1 MNHEY, CDR2 SVGAGI. The CDR3 consists of 12 residues. CDR3 sequence (DNA): TGTGCCAGCAGGGAGGTAGCAGAGACCCAGTACTTC. It encodes CASREVAETQYF.

The chain joins TRBV7-3 to TRBJ2-7; TRBD2 matches at 7 bases. The germline gives CDR1 SGHTA, CDR2 FQGTGA. J was trimmed by 7 bases and V by 5 bases; bases with no gene match: 8. This CDR3 is built from 13 residues. This CDR3 is CASSASAGDEQYF. CDR3 nucleotides: TGTGCCAGCAGCGCGTCTGCGGGAGATGAGCAGTACTTC.

This chain connects TRBV11-2 to TRBJ1-4, with D unresolved. The CDR3 runs to 14 residues. V gave up 7 bases and J gave up 7 bases, with 16 bases separating them. CDR1 is SGHAT and CDR2 is FQNNGV in the germline V gene. CDR3 protein: CASTTRGVSEKLFF. CDR3 nucleotide sequence: TGTGCCAGCACCACCCGCGGGGTATCTGAAAAACTGTTTTTT.

This sequence joins TRBV24-1 and TRBJ2-3; 8 nucleotides agree with TRBD1. Germline loops: CDR1 KGHDR, CDR2 SFDVKD. CDR3 length: 18 amino acids. J gave up 1 base and V 3 bases, and 11 bases lay outside the gene matches. This CDR3 is CATSDPIKDRERTDTQYF. The CDR3 nucleotides read TGTGCCACCAGTGATCCCATTAAGGACAGGGAGCGCACAGATACGCAGTATTTT.

The chain employs TRBV7-9 and TRBJ1-6; D not resolved. This CDR3 region has 14 residues. Trimming removed 4 bases at V and 7 bases at J, with 11 bases between. Germline lookup yields CDR1 SEHNR and CDR2 FQNEAQ (reference sequence). The CDR3 DNA follows: TGTGCCAGCAGCTCCATGACTCAAAATTCACCCCTCCACTTT. This encodes CASSSMTQNSPLHF. Full variable domain (remainder filled in from reference TRBV7-9 and TRBJ1-6): DTGVSQNPRHKITKRGQNVTFRCDPISEHNRLYWYRQTLGQGPEFLTYFQNEAQLEKSRLLSDRFSAERPKGSFSTLEIQRTEQGDSAMYLCASSSMTQNSPLHFGNGTRLTVT.

The V call is TRBV5-5, the J call TRBJ2-1; weak D call: TRBD2 (6 bases). Germline CDR1 SGHKS, CDR2 YYEKEE (reference sequence). Trimming stripped 6 bases from V and 6 bases from J, with 19 bases between. The CDR3 is made up of 15 amino acids. In DNA, the CDR3 is TGTGCCAGCACCTCATCGGGAGCGGTGATCAATGAGCAGTTCTTC. Its protein product is CASTSSGAVINEQFF.

The V call is TRBV18, the J call TRBJ1-1; no clear D gene. Trimming removed 0 bases from V and 0 bases from J, with 5 bases in between. Germline V lookup: CDR1 KGHSH, CDR2 LQKENI. The length of the CDR3 is 14 residues. This CDR3 reads CASSPPLMNTEAFF. The DNA of the CDR3 is TGTGCCAGCTCACCACCGTTAATGAACACTGAAGCTTTCTTT.

The chain couples TRBV11-2 to TRBJ1-1; TRBD1 matches at 8 bases. The CDR3 covers 13 residues. V was clipped by 4 bases and J by 4 bases; unmatched bases: 2. The V gene's germline CDR1 is SGHAT and CDR2 FQNNGV. The CDR3 protein is CASSYGQGTEAFF. The CDR3 nucleotides read TGTGCCAGCAGCTACGGACAGGGCACTGAAGCTTTCTTT.